This T cell receptor beta chain was documented in a study of blood T cell repertoires in COVID-19 (dated by TCRdb to the early 2020s). Background on the whole study: The collaborator samples originated in the United States, Italy and Spain and spanned the acute and convalescent phases of COVID-19. The material from the prospective study consisted of cDNA or gDNA derived from T cells, B-cell-depleted T cells, or PBMCs. The dataset comprised deeply sampled blood TCRbeta repertoires from subjects exposed to, actively infected with, or recovered from COVID-19. A freely available public database, intended as a resource for researchers studying the immune response to SARS-CoV-2, is where the repertoires were released. The samples were drawn from two sources: the first 160 participants of the ongoing ImmuneRACE study, and some 1,300 subjects contributed by 6 global collaborators. Sample metadata almost always included a de-identified subject ID, COVID-19 status, age in years and sex. Where available, HLA class I and class II types were obtained from metadata supplied by the sample provider rather than from assay-based typing. What the authors observed across the whole study: How much clinical and demographic metadata was included differed by source and by participant, and the metadata was provided uncurated.

Enrolling through a virtual design, the prospective study's participants ranged in age from roughly 18 to 89 years and lived across more than 20 United States geographic areas. Cohort assignment in the prospective study relied on participant-reported clinical history from a screening survey and a study questionnaire. Mobile phlebotomists in the prospective study collected whole blood, serum and a nasopharyngeal or oropharyngeal swab from every participant. Over a 2-month period, participants in the prospective study had the option of providing additional blood draws and questionnaires. Prospective study blood samples were shipped either frozen or at room temperature before DNA extraction. With regard to this clone: Which antigen it targets is not known. No much larger clonotype is one base removed from it; base qualities were not supplied.

The cysteine opens and the phenylalanine closes a CDR3 of 12 amino acids. The DNA shown is the 36-base CDR3, in frame from base 1. V and J lose 9 bases and 3 bases, and a span of 12 bases separates them. TCRbeta CDR3 regions were amplified from genomic DNA by means of the immunoSEQ Assay, a bias-controlled multiplex PCR. The paper's data handling went like this. Within the assay, amplification of reference gene primers was used to estimate how many nucleated cells each sample contained. To quantify the absolute abundance of each unique TCRbeta CDR3 rearrangement, sequence reads were collapsed and filtered. Productive Simpson clonality was computed per sample as the square root of Simpson's diversity index over productive rearrangements. In its TCRdb copy, this immuneACCESS table keeps in-frame sequences only and misses some clones. Where compared with another copy, unresolved V genes explain less than half of these, and the others have no known cause. The V and J calls and clone size are taken from that table; D and trimming were inferred from the DNA. For this sample there are about 140,000 clones; about four fifths appear just once. The top ten constitute 3.4% of the sample.

This TCR was recovered from a woman in her fifties or sixties with acute COVID-19. Input material: PBMCs or T cells enriched from blood (not recorded which). The sequence is built from TRBV12-3 or TRBV12-4 and TRBJ2-7; TRBD2 could be the D gene, as 6 bases match. The CDR3 corresponds to CARGRESYEQYF. The base sequence is TGTGCCAGAGGACGGGAGAGCTACGAGCAGTACTTC.